This T cell receptor beta chain was sequenced in a study of cytomegalovirus exposure and HLA in healthy donors. Study conclusions and caveats: Prediction of most subjects' HLA-A and HLA-B alleles by TCR beta sequences was reportedly accurate. In an earlier analysis, productive rearrangement rates for most beta V segments clustered near 87% or 30%.

The PCR employed 60 Vbeta primers together with 13 Jbeta primers. Source study methods: As a later analysis found, there were tens of millions of unique TCR beta chains, of which roughly 11 million were shared. Assay used: immunoSEQ multiplex PCR; TCRdb lists only in-frame clones, some missing. D and trimming come from the DNA, and the V and J calls and clone size come from that table. The sample holds tens of thousands of clones; roughly 90% are singletons and the top ten take less than 3%. Of note for this clone: Its specificity is not known.

Looked up from germline, CDR1 is LGHNA and CDR2 is YNFKEQ. Trimming took 0 bases from V and 5 from J, leaving 8 bases between them. The CDR3 is 14 residues long. The sequence came from a woman aged 18-29 years in good health and CMV-seronegative. The chain carries TRBV4-2 and TRBJ1-5; maybe TRBD1 (6 bases). The sequenced sample was PBMCs. The DNA of the CDR3 is TGTGCCAGCAGCCAAGACAGGGGCCATCAGCCCCAGCATTTT. This translates into CASSQDRGHQPQHF.